The sequence of this T cell receptor (beta chain) was determined in a study of CD8 T cells in ankylosing spondylitis. Findings and caveats of the study: Earlier authors reported some of these motif variants in reactive arthritis synovial fluid and blood. Clones that were linked to disease were CD8+ and were relatively rare in peripheral blood. In ankylosing spondylitis blood, a motif of about 8 highly homologous TCR beta variants appeared characteristic.

Preparation of TCR beta libraries was done by quantitative 5'-RACE with molecular barcodes. Each CDR3 protein is one row after TCRdb ran MiXCR on the 5' RACE reads. The sample contains roughly 40,000 distinct CDR3 sequences, 15% to 20% of which appear only once. Details on this clonotype: Its specificity is unknown.

The length of the CDR3 is 13 residues. V lost 7 bases, J lost 1 base, and 10 bases lay in between. V gene TRBV12-3 or TRBV12-4 combines with J gene TRBJ2-5; D gene unclear. This receptor was obtained from a male donor with ankylosing spondylitis or in good health (not recorded which). The source material was blood. CDR3 nucleotides: TGTGCCAGCATCCCCCCGGCCCAAGAGACCCAGTACTTC. Translation: CASIPPAQETQYF.